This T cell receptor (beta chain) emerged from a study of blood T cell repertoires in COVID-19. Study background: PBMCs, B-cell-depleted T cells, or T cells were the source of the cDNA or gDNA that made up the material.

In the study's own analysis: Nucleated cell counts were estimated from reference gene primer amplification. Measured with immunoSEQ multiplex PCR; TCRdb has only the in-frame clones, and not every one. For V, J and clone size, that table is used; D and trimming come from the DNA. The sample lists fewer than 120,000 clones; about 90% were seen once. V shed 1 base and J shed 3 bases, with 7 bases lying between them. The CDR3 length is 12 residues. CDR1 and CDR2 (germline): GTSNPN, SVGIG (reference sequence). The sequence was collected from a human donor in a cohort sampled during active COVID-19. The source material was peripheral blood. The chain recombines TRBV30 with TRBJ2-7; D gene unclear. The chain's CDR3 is CAWSGQNYEQYF. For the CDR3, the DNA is TGTGCCTGGAGTGGCCAGAACTACGAGCAGTACTTC.